This is a list of T cell receptor beta chains from one sample in a study of blood T cell repertoires in COVID-19. Sequencing used immunoSEQ multiplex PCR; TCRdb keeps in-frame clones, though not all of them. The sample consists of about 480,000 clones, 88% of them appearing once. Material for sequencing was PBMCs or T cells enriched from blood (not recorded which). The receptors stem from a woman in her thirties or forties who had recovered from COVID-19. The conserved cysteine and the conserved F or W are not part of the CDR3 here.

V gene	J gene	CDR3 protein
TRBV19	TRBJ1-6	ASRSGDTHNSPLH
TRBV19	TRBJ2-1	ASREVGIHNEQF
TRBV18	TRBJ1-1	ASSPQTSLEPNTEAF
TRBV23-1	TRBJ1-4	ASSQDRAANEKLF
TRBV29-1	TRBJ2-7	SVETGDYEQY
TRBV6-5	TRBJ2-7	ASNGGRNYEQY
TRBV4-1	TRBJ2-2	ASSHSQSRGFSGELF
TRBV14	TRBJ1-1	ASSQISVYTEAF
TRBV5-1	TRBJ1-1	ASRGDNPWGNTEAF
TRBV7-2	TRBJ2-7	ASSLVPSGIYEQY
TRBV3-1/TRBV3-2	TRBJ2-1	ASSRDPVLRNEQF